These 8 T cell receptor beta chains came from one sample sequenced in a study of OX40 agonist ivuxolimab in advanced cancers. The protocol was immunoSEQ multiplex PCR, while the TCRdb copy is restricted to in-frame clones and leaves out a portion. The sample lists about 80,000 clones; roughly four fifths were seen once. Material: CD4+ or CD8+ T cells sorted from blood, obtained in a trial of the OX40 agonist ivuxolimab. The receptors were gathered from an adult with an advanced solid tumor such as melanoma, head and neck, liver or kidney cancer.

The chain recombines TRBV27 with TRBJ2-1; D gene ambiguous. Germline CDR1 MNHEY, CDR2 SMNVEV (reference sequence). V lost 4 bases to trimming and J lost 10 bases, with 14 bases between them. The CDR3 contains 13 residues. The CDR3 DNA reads TGTGCCAGCAGTTCCCTCTTAGGCTACGAGCAGTTCTTC. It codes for CASSSLLGYEQFF.

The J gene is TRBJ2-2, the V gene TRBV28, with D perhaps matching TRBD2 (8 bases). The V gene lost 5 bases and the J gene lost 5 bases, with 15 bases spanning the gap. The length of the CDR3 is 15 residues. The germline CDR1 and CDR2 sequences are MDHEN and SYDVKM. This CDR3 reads CASSPGRGRTGELFF. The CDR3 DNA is TGTGCCAGCAGTCCCGGGAGGGGGCGAACCGGGGAGCTGTTTTTT.

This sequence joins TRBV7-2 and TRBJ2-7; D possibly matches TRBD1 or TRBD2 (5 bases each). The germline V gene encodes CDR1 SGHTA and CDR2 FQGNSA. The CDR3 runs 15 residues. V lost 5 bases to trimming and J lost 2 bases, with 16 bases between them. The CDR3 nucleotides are TGTGCCAGCAGCCTGGGACGGACAACTGCCTACGAGCAGTACTTC. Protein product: CASSLGRTTAYEQYF.

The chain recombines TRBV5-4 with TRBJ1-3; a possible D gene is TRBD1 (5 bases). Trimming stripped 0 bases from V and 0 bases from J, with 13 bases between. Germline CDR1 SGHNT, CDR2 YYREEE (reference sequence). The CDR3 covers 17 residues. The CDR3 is CASSLGGGTTSGNTIYF. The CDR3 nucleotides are TGTGCCAGCAGCTTGGGGGGGGGAACGACCTCTGGAAACACCATATATTTT.

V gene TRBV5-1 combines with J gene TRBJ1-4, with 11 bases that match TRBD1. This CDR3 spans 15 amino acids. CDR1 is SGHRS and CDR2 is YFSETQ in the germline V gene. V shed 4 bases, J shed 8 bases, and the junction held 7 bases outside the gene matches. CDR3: CASSTWTGGGEKLFF. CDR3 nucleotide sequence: TGCGCCAGCAGCACTTGGACAGGGGGCGGAGAAAAACTGTTTTTT.

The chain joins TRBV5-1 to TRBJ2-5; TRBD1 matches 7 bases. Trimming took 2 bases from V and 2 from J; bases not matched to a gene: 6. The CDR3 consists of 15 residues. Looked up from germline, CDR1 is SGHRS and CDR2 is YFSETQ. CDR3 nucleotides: TGCGCCAGCAGCTTCGGGACAGTTTTTCAAGAGACCCAGTACTTC. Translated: CASSFGTVFQETQYF.

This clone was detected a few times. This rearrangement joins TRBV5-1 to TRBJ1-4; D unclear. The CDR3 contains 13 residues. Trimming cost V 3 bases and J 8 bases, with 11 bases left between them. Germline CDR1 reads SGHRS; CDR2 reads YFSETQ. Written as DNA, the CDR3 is TGCGCCAGCAGCTCGCAGACACAGGAAAAACTGTTTTTT. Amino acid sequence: CASSSQTQEKLFF.

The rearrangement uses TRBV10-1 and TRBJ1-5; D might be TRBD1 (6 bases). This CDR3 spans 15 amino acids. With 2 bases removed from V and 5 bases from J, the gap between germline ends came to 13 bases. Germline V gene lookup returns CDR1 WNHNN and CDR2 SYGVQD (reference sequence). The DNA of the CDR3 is TGCGCCAGCAGTGAGGCCGGGGGCAAGGATCAGCCCCAGCATTTT. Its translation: CASSEAGGKDQPQHF.